This TCR beta chain was found in a study of blood T cell repertoires in COVID-19 (dated by TCRdb to 2020 to 2022). Looking at the study overall: The collaborator samples originated in the United States, Italy and Spain and spanned the acute and convalescent phases of COVID-19. Where available, HLA class I and class II types were obtained from metadata supplied by the sample provider rather than from assay-based typing. Nearly every sample came with metadata listing a de-identified subject ID, COVID-19 status, age in years and sex. The prospective study material was composed of cDNA or gDNA derived from T cells, B-cell-depleted T cells, or PBMCs. The repertoires were released in a freely available public database meant as a resource for research on the immune response to SARS-CoV-2. Deeply sampled blood TCRbeta repertoires from subjects exposed to, actively infected with, or recovered from COVID-19 were included in the dataset. Samples were obtained from the ongoing ImmuneRACE study (first 160 participants) and from roughly 1,300 subjects provided by 6 global collaborators. What the work shows at the level of the full study, not this receptor alone: How much clinical and demographic metadata was included differed by source and by participant, and the metadata was provided uncurated.

TCRbeta CDR3 regions were amplified from genomic DNA using the immunoSEQ Assay, a bias-controlled multiplex PCR. In the source study's methods: Within the assay, amplification of reference gene primers was used to estimate how many nucleated cells each sample contained. To quantify the absolute abundance of each unique TCRbeta CDR3 rearrangement, sequence reads were collapsed and filtered. Productive Simpson clonality was computed per sample as the square root of Simpson's diversity index over productive rearrangements. Entries here come from immuneACCESS through TCRdb and include only in-frame sequences with V and J called. Some clones fail to appear in such tables; in the studies checked, an unresolved V gene covers under half of the shortfall, and the cause of the remainder is unknown. The DNA gave D and trimming, while V, J and clone size come from that table. The sample has roughly 80,000 clones on record, about nine tenths of them singletons. The biggest ten clones account for roughly 9.1% of the sample.

V lost 4 bases and J lost 2 bases, and the count of bases not matched to a germline gene is 20. CDR1 and CDR2, per the germline V gene, are MGHRA and YSYEKL. From the cysteine up to the phenylalanine, the CDR3 has a length of 20 residues. Only the CDR3 part of the read is kept: 60 bases, read in frame from the first base. Whole blood was collected in K2EDTA tubes by collaborating institutions according to the institutions' own protocols. For TCRbeta analysis, collaborator samples were shipped as frozen whole blood, as isolated PBMCs, or as DNA extracted from either sample type. A word on this clone: Its antigen target is currently unknown. No qualities accompany the bases; no much larger clone lies one base away.

Sequencing was carried out using peripheral blood. In this chain, TRBV4-1 is recombined with TRBJ2-7; 10 of the junction bases match TRBD1. The TCR was taken from a human donor in a cohort sampled during active COVID-19. The DNA sequence is given as TGCGCCAGCAGCCGGCAACTGGGGGACCTGGGACAGGGGAGGCCCTACGAGCAGTACTTC. Its amino acids are CASSRQLGDLGQGRPYEQYF.